Listed below are T cell receptor beta chains from one sample, sequenced in a study of blood T cell repertoires in COVID-19. This table comes from immunoSEQ multiplex PCR, and its TCRdb copy is limited to in-frame clones, with some not included. The sample includes roughly 180,000 clones, more than 70% seen only once; the top ten take over 7%. The sequenced sample was PBMCs or T cells enriched from blood (not recorded which). The origin of the receptors is a woman in her twenties or thirties who had recovered from COVID-19. Each CDR3 is given with its conserved first and last residue. Fields, in order: D gene, V gene, clone size, J gene, CDR3 DNA, CDR3 protein. D genes are given only for firm matches. Clone size is stated in some rows and not others, as once, few, many or a class when expanded.

D: .; V: TRBV10-3; size: .; J: TRBJ2-7; DNA: TGTGCCATCAGTGAGAACGAGGAAACGGGCGAGCAGTACTTC; CDR3: CAISENEETGEQYF
D: .; V: TRBV2; size: .; J: TRBJ1-6; DNA: TGTGCCAGCAGCCCCAACAGGGAGATGTATAATTCACCCCTCCACTTT; CDR3: CASSPNREMYNSPLHF
D: TRBD2; V: TRBV7-9; size: .; J: TRBJ2-7; DNA: TGTGCCAGCAGCCCGTTATCGACTAGCGGGTCCCTCAACGAGCAGTACTTC; CDR3: CASSPLSTSGSLNEQYF
D: .; V: TRBV9; size: few; J: TRBJ2-3; DNA: TGTGCCAGCAGCGTAGGTTTTAAAAGCGTAAATCCAGATACGCAGTATTTT; CDR3: CASSVGFKSVNPDTQYF
D: TRBD2; V: TRBV18; size: .; J: TRBJ2-7; DNA: TGTGCCAGCTCACCACCTTGGACTAGCGAGTTCTCCTACGAGCAGTACTTC; CDR3: CASSPPWTSEFSYEQYF
D: .; V: TRBV7-3; size: .; J: TRBJ1-1; DNA: TGTGCCAGCAGCGCGGGATCGAACACTGAAGCTTTCTTT; CDR3: CASSAGSNTEAFF
D: .; V: TRBV10-3; size: .; J: TRBJ1-3; DNA: TGTGCCATCAGACAGGTTTCTGGAAACACCATATATTTT; CDR3: CAIRQVSGNTIYF
D: TRBD2; V: TRBV5-4; size: few; J: TRBJ2-1; DNA: TGTGCCAGCAGCCCACGGACTAGCGGGATCCGCAATGAGCAGTTCTTC; CDR3: CASSPRTSGIRNEQFF
D: .; V: TRBV28; size: few; J: TRBJ1-2; DNA: TGTGCCGCGGGGCAGGGTTGGGGCTATGGCTACACCTTC; CDR3: CAAGQGWGYGYTF
D: .; V: TRBV28; size: .; J: TRBJ1-5; DNA: TGTGCCAGCAGTTTAACCACGGGTAGCAATCAGCCCCAGCATTTT; CDR3: CASSLTTGSNQPQHF
D: .; V: TRBV27; size: .; J: TRBJ2-7; DNA: TGTGCCAGCAGTCCGATTACGACATTCGGGAGCTCCTACGAGCAGTACTTC; CDR3: CASSPITTFGSSYEQYF
D: TRBD1; V: TRBV28; size: .; J: TRBJ1-1; DNA: TGTGCCAGCAGTTTTGGGGGCGCAGGGGGCATGAGGACTGAAGCTTTCTTT; CDR3: CASSFGGAGGMRTEAFF
D: .; V: TRBV5-1; size: .; J: TRBJ1-2; DNA: TGCGCCAGCAGCTTGACTTCGGGAAGCTATGGCTACACCTTC; CDR3: CASSLTSGSYGYTF
D: .; V: TRBV2; size: .; J: TRBJ1-5; DNA: TGTGCCAGCAGTCTCGGACATTCAAGACATCAGCCCCAGCATTTT; CDR3: CASSLGHSRHQPQHF
D: .; V: TRBV7-3; size: .; J: TRBJ2-2; DNA: TGTGCCAGCAGCCCCAGGAACACCGGGGAGCTGTTTTTT; CDR3: CASSPRNTGELFF
D: TRBD2; V: TRBV28; size: .; J: TRBJ2-3; DNA: TGTGCCAGCAGTTCCACCCGGACTAGCGGCAGAGGGGATACGCAGTATTTT; CDR3: CASSSTRTSGRGDTQYF
D: TRBD2; V: TRBV5-1; size: .; J: TRBJ2-3; DNA: TGCGCCAGCAGCTTGGGGCTCGGCGGGAGTGACACAGATACGCAGTATTTT; CDR3: CASSLGLGGSDTDTQYF
D: TRBD2; V: TRBV5-4; size: .; J: TRBJ2-7; DNA: TGTGCCAGCAGCTCCATGACTAGCGGGAGTCTCGAGCAGTACTTC; CDR3: CASSSMTSGSLEQYF
D: TRBD1; V: TRBV18; size: .; J: TRBJ1-1; DNA: TGTGCCAGCTCACTACCGGGACAGGGCCCTCAAGGGGACGTTTTCTTT; CDR3: CASSLPGQGPQGDVFF
D: .; V: TRBV28; size: .; J: TRBJ1-2; DNA: TGTGCCAGCAGTCCGTCGTACTATGGCTACACCTTC; CDR3: CASSPSYYGYTF
D: TRBD1; V: TRBV11-2; size: once; J: TRBJ2-7; DNA: TGTGCCAGCAGCCTCGACAGGGTACCCTACGAGCAGTACTTC; CDR3: CASSLDRVPYEQYF
D: .; V: TRBV5-5; size: .; J: TRBJ2-7; DNA: TGTGCCAGCAGCTTCGCGGGGGCCACCAACTACGAGCAGTACTTC; CDR3: CASSFAGATNYEQYF
D: TRBD2; V: TRBV29-1; size: .; J: TRBJ2-1; DNA: TGCAGCGTTGAGTGGCGGGGGGACAATGAGCAGTTCTTC; CDR3: CSVEWRGDNEQFF
D: .; V: TRBV2; size: once; J: TRBJ2-2; DNA: TGTGCCAGCAGTGTGGTAGCGGAAAACACCGGGGAGCTGTTTTTT; CDR3: CASSVVAENTGELFF
D: .; V: TRBV24-1; size: .; J: TRBJ2-6; DNA: TGTGCCACCAGTGACTTACAAAACCCAGGGGCCGGGGCCAACGTCCTGACTTTC; CDR3: CATSDLQNPGAGANVLTF
D: .; V: TRBV4-1; size: .; J: TRBJ1-2; DNA: TGCGCCAGCAGCCAAGCCGGTGTCAGGGATGACTATGGCTACACCTTC; CDR3: CASSQAGVRDDYGYTF
D: .; V: TRBV7-9; size: .; J: TRBJ2-5; DNA: TGTGCCAGCAGTTGGGGAGTGCTTCCCCAAGAGACCCAGTACTTC; CDR3: CASSWGVLPQETQYF
D: .; V: TRBV6-5; size: .; J: TRBJ1-6; DNA: TGTGCCAGCAGTTTAGGGAGCTCCTATAATTCACCCCTCCACTTT; CDR3: CASSLGSSYNSPLHF
D: .; V: TRBV6-5; size: .; J: TRBJ2-7; DNA: TGTGCCAGCAATACAGCGGGTCTCTCCTACGAGCAGTACTTC; CDR3: CASNTAGLSYEQYF
D: TRBD1; V: TRBV6-4; size: .; J: TRBJ2-2; DNA: TGTGCCAGCAGTGACACAGGGGAAGCCGGGGAGCTGTTTTTT; CDR3: CASSDTGEAGELFF
D: TRBD2; V: TRBV27; size: .; J: TRBJ2-2; DNA: TGTGCCAGCAGTTTGGGACTAGGCTTTGAGCTGTTTTTT; CDR3: CASSLGLGFELFF
D: TRBD1; V: TRBV19; size: once; J: TRBJ2-4; DNA: TGTGCCAGTAGTACCCAAGGGACAGGGCGGAACATTCAGTACTTC; CDR3: CASSTQGTGRNIQYF
D: TRBD1; V: TRBV18; size: few; J: TRBJ2-6; DNA: TGTGCCAGCTCACCCCCCGGGACAGGGAGCTCTGGGGCCAACGTCCTGACTTTC; CDR3: CASSPPGTGSSGANVLTF
D: TRBD2; V: TRBV7-7; size: .; J: TRBJ2-1; DNA: TGTGCCAGCAGCTTAGTGCCTCCCTCTAGCGGGAGGGCCTACAATGAGCAGTTCTTC; CDR3: CASSLVPPSSGRAYNEQFF
D: .; V: TRBV14; size: .; J: TRBJ2-2; DNA: TGTGCCAGCAGCCAAGAACTAGCAGCGAACACCGGGGAGCTGTTTTTT; CDR3: CASSQELAANTGELFF
D: TRBD1; V: TRBV28; size: .; J: TRBJ1-6; DNA: TGTGCCAGCAGTTTGATCAGTTTGGCCAGGGGGCCGTTTTCACCCCTCCACTTT; CDR3: CASSLISLARGPFSPLHF
D: TRBD2; V: TRBV7-9; size: .; J: TRBJ2-1; DNA: TGTGCCAGCAGCTTAGGGCTACTAGCGGGAGGACAAAACGGGCAGTTCTTC; CDR3: CASSLGLLAGGQNGQFF
D: TRBD1; V: TRBV5-6; size: .; J: TRBJ1-1; DNA: TGTGCCAGCAGCCTAAGGACAGGGCGGGTCAACACTGAAGCTTTCTTT; CDR3: CASSLRTGRVNTEAFF
D: .; V: TRBV28; size: .; J: TRBJ2-3; DNA: TGTGCCAGCAACCGAGATAGTCCCGCAGATACGCAGTATTTT; CDR3: CASNRDSPADTQYF
D: .; V: TRBV28; size: .; J: TRBJ1-3; DNA: TGTGCCAGCAGGAGGGCTGGAAACACCATATATTTT; CDR3: CASRRAGNTIYF
D: .; V: TRBV7-9; size: .; J: TRBJ2-3; DNA: TGTGCCAGCAGCTTAGAGGGGTACACAGATACGCAGTATTTT; CDR3: CASSLEGYTDTQYF
D: .; V: TRBV10-3; size: .; J: TRBJ1-2; DNA: TGTGCCATCAGCCAGGACAGCAACTATGGCTACACCTTC; CDR3: CAISQDSNYGYTF
D: .; V: TRBV27; size: .; J: TRBJ2-2; DNA: TGTGCCAGCAGCCGAGGTAGCGGGGAGCTGTTTTTT; CDR3: CASSRGSGELFF
D: .; V: TRBV4-2; size: .; J: TRBJ2-3; DNA: TGTGCCAGCAGTCTAACAGATACGCAGTATTTT; CDR3: CASSLTDTQYF
D: TRBD1; V: TRBV28; size: .; J: TRBJ1-1; DNA: TGTGCCAGCAGAACAGGGGGCACTGAAGCTTTCTTT; CDR3: CASRTGGTEAFF
D: .; V: TRBV18; size: .; J: TRBJ2-6; DNA: TGTGCCAGCTCACCAGGACGCGGGCCACTCTCTGGGGCCAACGTCCTGACTTTC; CDR3: CASSPGRGPLSGANVLTF
D: .; V: TRBV28; size: .; J: TRBJ2-1; DNA: TGTGCCAGCGTCCTGGGGGACACAACCTACAATGAGCAGTTCTTC; CDR3: CASVLGDTTYNEQFF
D: TRBD1; V: TRBV19; size: once; J: TRBJ1-2; DNA: TGTGCCAGTAGTCCTTGGACAGGGGACTATGGCTACACCTTC; CDR3: CASSPWTGDYGYTF
D: .; V: TRBV30; size: .; J: TRBJ1-2; DNA: TGTGCCTGGAGTGGACTTTTAACTAACTATGGCTACACCTTC; CDR3: CAWSGLLTNYGYTF